Listed here are 30 T cell receptor beta chains from one sample, sequenced in a study of naive and memory T cell subsets. Notes on the study in general: A few larger clonotypes appeared in naive repertoires, especially CD8, possibly memory cells re-expressing CD45RA.

Their recognized antigens are unknown. An equimolar mix of two oligonucleotides served as the beta constant-region primer for TRBC1 and TRBC2. The ligated cDNA underwent four PCR rounds using SP2 and nested alpha and beta constant-region primers. MiXCR, applied by TCRdb to the UMI-ligation and nested PCR reads, yields one record per CDR3 protein. The sample has 120,000 to 150,000 distinct CDR3 sequences; around 21% are singletons. Sequenced input: naive CD8+ T cells from blood. Receptor source: a human donor in good health.

The chain recombines TRBV5-1 with TRBJ2-1, with D uncertain. Trimming stripped 7 bases from V and 5 bases from J, with 16 bases between. This CDR3 is 14 amino acids long. Germline loops: CDR1 SGHRS, CDR2 YFSETQ. The CDR3 loop reads CASGLAVMNNEQFF. CDR3 DNA: TGCGCCAGCGGTCTGGCGGTGATGAACAATGAGCAGTTCTTC.

This clonotype was seen a few times. V and J are TRBV6-6 and TRBJ1-1; a possible D gene is TRBD1 (5 bases). Trimming cost V 5 bases and J 4 bases, with 17 bases left between them. Germline V CDR1 and CDR2: MNHNY, SVGAGI (reference sequence). CDR3 size: 15 residues. The CDR3 sequence: CASSSRDEGSTEAFF. The CDR3 DNA sequence: TGTGCCAGCAGTAGCAGGGACGAGGGCAGCACTGAAGCTTTCTTT.

This clonotype was counted a few times. The genes are TRBV4-2 and TRBJ2-7; 9 bases fit TRBD2. This CDR3 is 17 amino acids long. V dropped 0 bases and J dropped 3; count of bases not matched to a gene: 9. Germline loops: CDR1 LGHNA, CDR2 YNFKEQ. CDR3 in amino acids: CASSQEQLLAGLYEQYF. Here the CDR3 DNA reads TGTGCCAGCAGCCAAGAGCAACTCCTAGCGGGACTCTACGAGCAGTACTTC.

This clonotype was found a few times. Written as DNA, the CDR3 is TGCGCCAGCAGCTTTGGACCCGCCTACGAGCAGTACTTC. Its translation is CASSFGPAYEQYF. V and J are TRBV5-1 and TRBJ2-7; D remains ambiguous. Germline V CDR1 and CDR2: SGHRS, YFSETQ. V was clipped by 2 bases and J by 2 bases, with 8 bases between them. This CDR3 has 13 amino acids. The full variable domain, in which reference TRBV5-1 and TRBJ2-7 provide the parts outside the CDR3, is KAGVTQTPRYLIKTRGQQVTLSCSPISGHRSVSWYQQTPGQGLQFLFEYFSETQRNKGNFPGRFSGRQFSNSRSEMNVSTLELGDSALYLCASSFGPAYEQYFGPGTRLTVT.

This clonotype appeared many times. This chain connects TRBV4-1 to TRBJ2-3; D may be TRBD1 or TRBD2 (6 bases each). CDR1 and CDR2 from the germline V gene are MGHRA and YSYEKL. This CDR3 comprises 16 residues. Trimming removed 0 bases from V and 3 bases from J, with 13 bases in between. CDR3 sequence reads: CASSQDEGGGTDTQYF. DNA of the CDR3: TGCGCCAGCAGCCAAGACGAAGGGGGAGGAACAGATACGCAGTATTTT.

The chain has TRBV5-6 and TRBJ1-5; TRBD1 is a possible D gene (6 bases). V lost 3 bases to trimming and J lost 6 bases, with 10 bases between them. There are 13 residues in the CDR3. Germline V gene lookup returns CDR1 SGHDT and CDR2 YYEEEE. In DNA form, the CDR3 reads TGTGCCAGCAGCTCATCCAGGGGTCAGCCCCAGCATTTT. It codes for CASSSSRGQPQHF.

In its sample, this clonotype was seen a few times. This chain links TRBV7-2 with TRBJ2-7, with TRBD1 as a possible D gene (5 bases). Germline lookup yields CDR1 SGHTA and CDR2 FQGNSA. V was pared by 5 bases and J by 5 bases, with 13 bases between. The CDR3 extends over 13 amino acids. The CDR3 here is CASSARAKNEQYF. For the CDR3, the DNA is TGTGCCAGCAGCGCCAGGGCCAAAAACGAGCAGTACTTC.

The chain recombines TRBV15 with TRBJ2-3; D assignment may be TRBD1 or TRBD2 (5 bases each). The V gene lost 3 bases and the J gene lost 6 bases, with 10 bases spanning the gap. There are 13 residues in the CDR3. Looked up from germline, CDR1 is LNHNV and CDR2 is YYDKDF (reference sequence). CDR3 coding DNA: TGTGCCACCAGCAGCGGGGCCCCCGATACGCAGTATTTT. It codes for CATSSGAPDTQYF.

This clonotype was recorded many times. The chain recombines TRBV12-3 or TRBV12-4 with TRBJ1-5, with 10 bases aligning to TRBD1. CDR3 length: 15 amino acids. V shed 5 bases and J 2 bases; nucleotides not matched to a gene: 3. The CDR3 DNA is TGTGCCAGCAGTCCCGGGACAGGGGGCAATCAGCCCCAGCATTTT. This gives the protein CASSPGTGGNQPQHF.

The V and J genes are TRBV7-9 and TRBJ1-1, with D maybe TRBD1 (6 bases). Germline CDR1 reads SEHNR; CDR2 reads FQNEAQ (reference sequence). The V gene lost 4 bases and the J gene lost 0 bases, with 15 bases spanning the gap. The CDR3 spans 16 residues. CDR3 loop: CASSSIPTGMNTEAFF. The DNA for the CDR3 is TGTGCCAGCAGCTCTATTCCCACAGGGATGAACACTGAAGCTTTCTTT.

This clonotype was seen a few times. This CDR3 reads CASSLEGSGSPYEQYF. CDR3 DNA sequence: TGTGCCAGCAGTTTAGAAGGTAGCGGGAGTCCTTACGAGCAGTACTTC. The chain employs TRBV27 and TRBJ2-7; 9 positions match TRBD2. Trimming cost V 2 bases and J 4 bases; bases outside gene matches: 9. Germline lookup yields CDR1 MNHEY and CDR2 SMNVEV (reference sequence). The CDR3 totals 16 residues.

Only a few counts were recorded for this clonotype. The V call is TRBV7-6, the J call TRBJ2-1; D is tentatively TRBD1 or TRBD2 (5 bases each). Germline V gene sequence: CDR1 SGHVS, CDR2 FNYEAQ. Trimming took 3 bases from V and 6 from J, leaving 12 bases between them. The CDR3 length is 14 residues. The CDR3 DNA follows: TGTGCCAGCAGCTTCCGGGACCCCTTCAATGAGCAGTTCTTC. Protein product: CASSFRDPFNEQFF.

This clonotype occurred a few times. The rearrangement joins TRBV7-6 to TRBJ2-7, with D uncertain. The CDR3 extends over 15 amino acids. The V gene's germline CDR1 is SGHVS and CDR2 FNYEAQ. Trimming took 4 bases from V and 5 from J, leaving 18 bases between them. DNA of the CDR3: TGTGCCAGCAGCTACCGGGCCATGGCGGCTAACGAGCAGTACTTC. Translated: CASSYRAMAANEQYF.

The rearrangement links TRBV2 to TRBJ1-1, with no clear D. CDR1 is SNHLY and CDR2 is FYNNEI in the germline V gene. V lost 5 bases to trimming and J lost 1 base, with 5 bases between them. CDR3 length: 12 amino acids. Here the CDR3 reads CASSRSNTEAFF. For the CDR3, the DNA is TGTGCCAGCAGTCGCTCGAACACTGAAGCTTTCTTT.

This clonotype was recorded a few times. The chain recombines TRBV12-3 or TRBV12-4 with TRBJ2-5, with TRBD2 matching over 8 bases. J was trimmed by 2 bases and V by 5 bases; bases with no gene match: 4. The CDR3 length is 14 residues. This CDR3 reads CASSLLADQETQYF. Here the CDR3 DNA reads TGTGCCAGCAGTCTACTAGCGGATCAAGAGACCCAGTACTTC.

This clonotype was recorded a few times. V is TRBV7-8 and J is TRBJ2-1; D is unresolved. Trimming left V 5 bases short and J 2 bases short, with 7 bases between. The CDR3 has 13 residues. Looked up from germline, CDR1 is SGHVS and CDR2 is FQNEAQ. CDR3 amino acids: CASSPATYNEQFF. The CDR3 DNA follows: TGTGCCAGCAGCCCTGCTACCTACAATGAGCAGTTCTTC.

This sequence joins TRBV20-1 and TRBJ2-3; D is uncertain. The V end was cut by 3 bases, the J end by 2 bases, with 12 bases between. The CDR3 covers 14 residues. CDR1 DFQATT and CDR2 SNEGSKA come from the germline V gene (reference sequence). In nucleotides, the CDR3 is TGCAGTGCTAGCCCGGTCGTCGACACAGATACGCAGTATTTT. It yields the protein CSASPVVDTDTQYF.

This chain links TRBV7-9 with TRBJ2-5; D call uncertain. This CDR3 is built from 14 residues. Deletions cut 2 bases from V and 2 bases from J, with 9 bases between. Looked up from germline, CDR1 is SEHNR and CDR2 is FQNEAQ (reference sequence). For the CDR3, the DNA is TGTGCCAGCAGCTTATTAAGAGTTCAAGAGACCCAGTACTTC. Encoded protein: CASSLLRVQETQYF. Supplemented by reference TRBV7-9 and TRBJ2-5, the full variable domain reads DTGVSQNPRHKITKRGQNVTFRCDPISEHNRLYWYRQTLGQGPEFLTYFQNEAQLEKSRLLSDRFSAERPKGSFSTLEIQRTEQGDSAMYLCASSLLRVQETQYFGPGTRLLVL.

The genes are TRBV28 and TRBJ2-4; 13 bases agree with TRBD2. CDR3 size: 16 residues. With 5 bases clipped from V and 8 bases from J, the junction kept 9 bases outside the gene matches. Germline V gives CDR1 MDHEN, CDR2 SYDVKM. CDR3 DNA: TGTGCCAGCAGTGGGGGGACTAGCGGGAAGGTAGACATTCAGTACTTC. Amino acid sequence: CASSGGTSGKVDIQYF.

Only a few counts were recorded for this clonotype. The chain recombines TRBV6-2 or TRBV6-3 with TRBJ1-5; D call uncertain. The V and J ends lost 7 bases and 6 bases respectively, with 19 bases between them. CDR3 size: 15 residues. From germline, CDR1 is MNHEY and CDR2 SVGEGT. The CDR3 nucleotides read TGTGCCAGCAATATTGGTGTGGGGTTTGTTCAGCCCCAGCATTTT. Residues: CASNIGVGFVQPQHF.

The table lists this clonotype with a few counts. This chain links TRBV6-2 or TRBV6-3 with TRBJ1-1, with D unresolved. The CDR3 runs to 13 residues. CDR1 is MNHEY, CDR2 SVGEGT, per germline. Deletions cut 8 bases from V and 11 bases from J, with 21 bases between. CDR3 nucleotides: TGTGCCAGCGGAAATAACATGCAGAGTGGGGCTTTCTTT. Its translation: CASGNNMQSGAFF.

This clonotype appeared a few times. The rearrangement links TRBV7-8 to TRBJ2-7; no reliable D call. V dropped 1 base and J dropped 2 bases, with 6 bases sitting between them. The CDR3 is 13 amino acids. Germline CDR1 is SGHVS and CDR2 is FQNEAQ. CDR3 sequence: CASSLGSPYEQYF. In nucleotides, the CDR3 is TGTGCCAGCAGCTTAGGGAGCCCCTACGAGCAGTACTTC.

The table lists this clonotype with a few counts. The genes are TRBV19 and TRBJ2-6, with D perhaps matching TRBD1 or TRBD2 (5 bases each). Trimming took 6 bases from V and 3 from J, leaving 9 bases between them. This CDR3 is built from 14 residues. Germline V gene sequence: CDR1 LNHDA, CDR2 SQIVND (reference sequence). For the CDR3, the DNA is TGTGCCAGTAGGATGGGGGTTGGGGCCAACGTCCTGACTTTC. Translation gives CASRMGVGANVLTF.

This chain connects TRBV7-6 to TRBJ2-1; D gene uncertain. Germline CDR1 reads SGHVS; CDR2 reads FNYEAQ. Trimming left V 1 base short and J 1 base short, with 8 bases between. The CDR3 has 15 residues. The CDR3 loop is CASSLEVPSYNEQFF. The CDR3 coding sequence is TGTGCCAGCAGCTTAGAGGTCCCTTCCTACAATGAGCAGTTCTTC.

This clonotype was seen a few times. V gene TRBV2 combines with J gene TRBJ2-1; tentatively, D is TRBD1 (7 bases). The germline V gene encodes CDR1 SNHLY and CDR2 FYNNEI. The V gene lost 4 bases and the J gene lost 7 bases, with 14 bases spanning the gap. This CDR3 is 14 amino acids long. CDR3 sequence (DNA): TGTGCCAGCAGTGTTCAGGGGGGTTTAAATGAGCAGTTCTTC. Translation: CASSVQGGLNEQFF.

A few counts support this clonotype. CDR3 sequence: CASSLQGFDGYTF. The CDR3 coding sequence is TGTGCCAGCAGCCTACAGGGCTTTGATGGCTACACCTTC. This rearrangement joins TRBV13 to TRBJ1-2; possible D gene TRBD1, 6 bases. The V gene's germline CDR1 is PRHDT and CDR2 FYEKMQ (reference sequence). Trimming took off 5 bases at V and 6 bases at J, with 13 bases between the two ends. The CDR3 is made up of 13 amino acids.

This chain joins TRBV9 and TRBJ2-1; the match to TRBD2 covers 10 bases. The CDR3 loop spans 17 amino acids. V gave up 2 bases and J gave up 7 bases; unmatched junction bases: 12. Per the germline V gene, CDR1 is SGDLS and CDR2 is YYNGEE. This CDR3 is CASSVRGLAGAGNEQFF. The CDR3, as DNA: TGTGCCAGCAGCGTCAGAGGGCTAGCGGGAGCGGGAAATGAGCAGTTCTTC.

The chain is built from TRBV9 and TRBJ2-1, with TRBD2 identical over 9 bases. The trim removed 4 bases at V and 2 bases at J, leaving 7 bases unmatched. The V gene's germline CDR1 is SGDLS and CDR2 YYNGEE. This CDR3 spans 16 amino acids. The CDR3 DNA sequence: TGTGCCAGCAGCATACACCAGCGGGAGGCCTACAATGAGCAGTTCTTC. This codes for CASSIHQREAYNEQFF.

This clonotype was picked up a small number of times. This rearrangement joins TRBV3-1 to TRBJ2-1; D gene uncertain. Germline lookup yields CDR1 LGHDT and CDR2 YNNKEL (reference sequence). The CDR3 contains 21 residues. Deletions cut 1 base from V and 2 bases from J, with 27 bases between. The CDR3 region is CASSQAWLAPTRALPYNEQFF. The CDR3 DNA sequence: TGTGCCAGCAGCCAAGCCTGGCTTGCGCCGACCCGGGCCTTACCCTACAATGAGCAGTTCTTC.

Remarks on this clonotype: Germline is not matched at one junction end, which may reflect a read error. This chain uses TRBV27 with TRBJ1-6; D uncertain. The length of the CDR3 is 12 residues. The V gene's germline CDR1 is MNHEY and CDR2 SMNVEV (reference sequence). Here the CDR3 reads CASSPYNSPLHF. The CDR3 DNA reads TGTGCCAGCAGTCCCTACAATTCACCCCTCCACTTT.